This entry features one T cell receptor beta chain sequence. These data come from a study of blood T cell repertoires in COVID-19. Whole-study context: Whether acute or convalescent, the COVID-19 samples came from the United States, Italy and Spain. T cells, B-cell-depleted T cells, or PBMCs supplied cDNA or gDNA.

Between the trimmed V and J ends, which lost 2 bases and 8 bases, there was a span of 12 bases. CDR1 GTSNPN and CDR2 SVGIG come from the germline V gene (reference sequence). The CDR3 covers 13 residues. As originally analysed: Nucleated cell number was recorded as an estimate derived from reference gene primer amplification. Produced via immunoSEQ multiplex PCR; TCRdb's table is partial and in-frame only. V, J and clone size reflect that table, while D and trimming were determined from the DNA. The sample has approximately 98,000 clones, over 75% seen once. This clonotype was sampled from a human donor in a cohort sampled during active COVID-19. The gene calls are TRBV30 and TRBJ2-2; possibly TRBD1 for D (6 bases). The material sequenced was peripheral blood. The CDR3 nucleotides read TGTGCCTGGAGTAGCACAGGGCAAGGGGAGCTGTTTTTT. Translation: CAWSSTGQGELFF.